This T cell receptor beta chain was sequenced in a study of spatial heterogeneity in lung cancer. MiXCR was run by TCRdb on the 5' RACE reads, yielding one entry per CDR3 protein. Of more than 25,000 distinct CDR3 sequences in the sample, 5.5% to 7% were seen once. The CDR3 totals 13 residues. The germline V gene encodes CDR1 LGHNA and CDR2 YNFKEQ. V lost 0 bases, J lost 11 bases, and 13 bases lay in between. As to time point: blood at routine non-recurrence follow-up after resection. Tumor, nontumor lung or frozen PBMC supplied whole RNA, sequenced without sorting. At least ten counts were recorded for this clonotype.

The clonotype comes from a male donor with early-stage non-small cell lung cancer. This sequence joins TRBV4-2 and TRBJ1-1, with TRBD1 as a possible D gene (6 bases). The starting material was PBMCs, obtained at follow-up. The CDR3 coding sequence is TGTGCCAGCAGCCAAGAGGGGGGGCGAAGGGCTTTCTTT. It translates to CASSQEGGRRAFF.